The sequence of this TCR beta chain was determined in a study of a mutant IDH1 vaccine in newly diagnosed glioma. Study details: First vaccine doses came 4-6 weeks after radiotherapy alone, or with temozolomide cycles.

Study-level findings and limits: The study observed vaccine-induced immune responses in roughly 93% of patients.

Described time point: week 35, safety follow-up. Topical imiquimod was applied with each vaccine dose, which held 300 ug of mutant IDH1 20-mer peptide. This CDR3 contains 12 residues. Germline values: CDR1 SNHLY, CDR2 FYNNEI. Points on this clone: The target antigen is unknown.

Here immunoSEQ multiplex PCR was the method, and the copy in TCRdb shows in-frame clones only, minus some. This sample has around 32,000 clones, with around 84% found just once. Specimen: PBMCs, collected from a glioma patient whose treatment included an IDH1 peptide vaccine. This chain links TRBV2 with TRBJ2-7; weak D call: TRBD1 (5 bases). The TCR was taken from a woman in her late teens or twenties with glioma. CDR3 region: CATYRSTYEQYF. In DNA, the CDR3 is TGTGCAACGTACAGGTCTACCTACGAGCAGTACTTC.